This record concerns one T cell receptor beta chain sequence. Antigen specificity is unknown. The data are from a study of CD4 T cells in relation to SARS-CoV-2 and coronaviruses. About the study: TCR beta CDR3s were sequenced after roughly 10-day antigen culture of PBMCs. The study, taken as a whole, reports: This crossreactivity analysis covered spike protein alone, no other viral proteins.

This CDR3 has 15 residues. V gave up 0 bases and J gave up 4 bases, with 11 bases separating them. Germline V CDR1 and CDR2: SGHNT, YYREEE (reference sequence). Before the COVID-19 pandemic, during about 2010-2018, CD4+ T cells were taken from unexposed donors. CD4+ T cells were isolated from the cells after around eleven days of culture. On days 3 and 7, cultures got half fresh IL-2 medium. The assay was immunoSEQ multiplex PCR, and TCRdb's table has in-frame clones only and misses some. The sample has about 22,000 clones; roughly 80% are singletons. This chain uses TRBV5-4 with TRBJ2-1, with D perhaps matching TRBD2 (5 bases). The TCR comes from a human donor in good health. Sequencing used CD4+ T cells from PBMCs, cultured in vitro. This CDR3 reads CASSLDRGGYNEQFF. CDR3 sequence (DNA): TGTGCCAGCAGCTTGGACCGTGGAGGATACAATGAGCAGTTCTTC.